This T cell receptor beta chain was documented in a study of shared clonotypes between healthy human individuals. Findings and caveats of the study: The four-donor shared clonotypes exceeded non-shared clonotypes in generation probability, with non-shared ones scoring lower.

Worth noting for this clone: Its antigen is not identified.

TCRdb keeps only in-frame clones here, not all; method: immunoSEQ multiplex PCR. The sample holds about 1.9 million clones, around 93% seen once. Terminally differentiated effector memory CD45RA+ cells were excluded from the naive CD8 cells, which were CD45RO-negative and positively selected for CCR7. The CDR3 contains 14 residues. This TCR was recovered from a man younger than 30 in good health. Some clones in this sample may be carry-over from other donors' samples. The sequencing sample was made of naive CD8+ T cells from PBMCs. The chain employs TRBV21-1 and TRBJ2-5; TRBD1 reflects the table's D call only, with no check against the DNA. TRBV21-1 is given as a pseudogene. The CDR3 spells CASSRDRHQETQYF. CDR3 nucleotides: TGTGCCAGCAGTCGGGACAGGCACCAAGAGACCCAGTACTTC.